These 22 T cell receptor beta chains originate from one sample sequenced in a study of cytomegalovirus exposure and HLA in healthy donors. Primers: 60 Vbeta forward and 13 Jbeta reverse. The assay was immunoSEQ multiplex PCR, and TCRdb's table has in-frame clones only and misses some. The sample table sets out some 34,000 clones. Sequencing was performed on PBMCs. The receptor source for this set is a man between 35 and 55 years old in good health and CMV-seronegative.

This chain joins TRBV6-5 and TRBJ2-1, with 8 bases fitting TRBD2. The V and J ends lost 0 bases and 7 bases, in that order; junction bases with no gene match: 5. Germline V CDR1 and CDR2: MNHEY, SVGAGI. The CDR3 extends over 15 amino acids. The CDR3 protein is CASSYSTGGPNEQFF. The CDR3 nucleotides are TGTGCCAGCAGTTACTCAACGGGAGGGCCGAATGAGCAGTTCTTC.

The J gene is TRBJ2-7, the V gene TRBV25-1; TRBD2 agrees at 9 bases. The germline V gene encodes CDR1 MGHDK and CDR2 SYGVNS. V was clipped by 4 bases and J by 1 base; unmatched bases: 8. This CDR3 region has 16 residues. The CDR3 DNA reads TGTGCCAGCAGTGGTCAGACTAGCGGAAGATCCTACGAGCAGTACTTC. Translating gives CASSGQTSGRSYEQYF.

The V call is TRBV4-3, the J call TRBJ2-7; TRBD1 agrees at 9 bases. V trimming: 1 base; J trimming: 5 bases; junction bases outside the gene matches: 15. The CDR3 is 18 amino acids. Germline V gene data show CDR1 as LGHNA and CDR2 as YSLEER. DNA for the CDR3: TGCGCCAGCAGCCAAGGCGGTAACCCCGGGACAGGGCTAGACGAGCAGTACTTC. Its protein product is CASSQGGNPGTGLDEQYF.

CDR3 loop: CASSLDRGNQPQHF. CDR3 DNA: TGTGCCAGCAGTTTGGACAGGGGGAATCAGCCCCAGCATTTT. The genes are TRBV28 and TRBJ1-5; TRBD1 matches at 10 bases. The ends lost 3 bases at V and 4 bases at J; junction bases unmatched: 0. The CDR3 sequence is 14 residues long. CDR1 is MDHEN and CDR2 is SYDVKM in the germline V gene.

J is TRBJ2-7 and V is TRBV6-5, with a possible D match to TRBD2 (6 bases). Germline values: CDR1 MNHEY, CDR2 SVGAGI. The CDR3 spans 15 residues. V lost 2 bases to trimming and J lost 0 bases, with 11 bases between them. For the CDR3, the DNA is TGTGCCAGCAGTTACGGGGGGTCCGTCTCCTACGAGCAGTACTTC. It translates to CASSYGGSVSYEQYF.

This chain joins TRBV4-1 and TRBJ2-7; the D is unclear. Trimming shortened V by 0 bases and J by 5 bases, and 17 bases separated the two germline ends. The CDR3 consists of 16 residues. Germline V gene sequence: CDR1 MGHRA, CDR2 YSYEKL. The CDR3 sequence is CASSQDDAVRSNEQYF. CDR3 nucleotides: TGCGCCAGCAGCCAAGATGATGCGGTGCGATCGAACGAGCAGTACTTC.

The CDR3 DNA reads TGTGCCAGCAGTTACCCGGGACAGGAGTACTCCTACGAGCAGTACTTC. The encoded protein is CASSYPGQEYSYEQYF. The rearrangement joins TRBV25-1 to TRBJ2-7; 8 bases line up with TRBD1. CDR3 length: 16 amino acids. J was trimmed by 0 bases and V by 5 bases; bases with no gene match: 9. The germline CDR1 and CDR2 sequences are MGHDK and SYGVNS.

This CDR3 is CSTALSEVEQFF. DNA for the CDR3: TGCAGCACCGCTCTGTCAGAGGTTGAGCAGTTCTTC. This chain joins TRBV29-1 and TRBJ2-1, with no clear D. Trimming pared 8 bases from V and 9 bases from J, leaving 17 bases between. Germline V gene data show CDR1 as SQVTM and CDR2 as ANQGSEA. The length of the CDR3 is 12 residues.

The chain links TRBV6-6 to TRBJ2-7, with TRBD2 matching over 8 bases. The V and J ends lost 2 bases and 3 bases, in that order; junction bases with no gene match: 9. Looked up from germline, CDR1 is MNHNY and CDR2 is SVGAGI (reference sequence). The CDR3 covers 16 residues. The CDR3 region has the DNA TGTGCCAGCAGTTACGTTCTCAGCGGGGGTGTCTACGAGCAGTACTTC. Its translation is CASSYVLSGGVYEQYF.

This chain connects TRBV18 to TRBJ2-1, with 15 bases fitting TRBD2. The V and J ends lost 8 bases and 5 bases, in that order; junction bases with no gene match: 4. Germline V CDR1 and CDR2: KGHSH, LQKENI. The length of the CDR3 is 15 residues. The CDR3 region is CASIGLAGGNNEQFF. The CDR3 DNA reads TGTGCCAGCATTGGACTAGCGGGAGGGAACAATGAGCAGTTCTTC.

V and J are TRBV4-3 and TRBJ2-3, with D maybe TRBD1 (6 bases). Looked up from germline, CDR1 is LGHNA and CDR2 is YSLEER. This CDR3 contains 16 residues. Trimming pared 0 bases from V and 0 bases from J, leaving 10 bases between. The CDR3 DNA reads as TGCGCCAGCAGCCAAGATTTGGGGGCTAGCACAGATACGCAGTATTTT. It codes for CASSQDLGASTDTQYF.

J is TRBJ2-3 and V is TRBV5-1; 10 nucleotides align to TRBD1. Unmatched junction bases numbered 10, after V lost 2 bases and J lost 4 bases. Germline CDR1 and CDR2: SGHRS and YFSETQ. The CDR3 covers 17 residues. The CDR3 DNA sequence: TGCGCCAGCAGCTTAGCTCCGGGACAGGGGAAGGCAGATACGCAGTATTTT. It yields the protein CASSLAPGQGKADTQYF.

The rearrangement joins TRBV18 to TRBJ2-5; D is uncertain. CDR3 size: 11 residues. Germline CDR1 KGHSH, CDR2 LQKENI. Trimming removed 2 bases from V and 5 bases from J, with 3 bases in between. CDR3 protein: CASSPEETQYF. The CDR3 DNA reads TGTGCCAGCTCACCAGAGGAGACCCAGTACTTC.

The CDR3 here is CSGTGTGTTTDTQYF. CDR3 nucleotides: TGCAGCGGGACCGGGACAGGGACAACCACAGATACGCAGTATTTT. The chain carries TRBV29-1 and TRBJ2-3, with 9 bases fitting TRBD1. V lost 7 bases and J lost 2; bases outside the gene matches: 10. CDR1 is SQVTM and CDR2 is ANQGSEA in the germline V gene. The CDR3 consists of 15 residues.

The chain links TRBV28 to TRBJ2-7; 11 bases are shared with TRBD1. CDR3 size: 16 residues. V was clipped by 3 bases and J by 2 bases; unmatched bases: 6. Germline V gene data show CDR1 as MDHEN and CDR2 as SYDVKM. The CDR3 DNA is TGTGCCAGCAGTTTCCCGGACAGGGGGCTTCCCTACGAGCAGTACTTC. It yields the protein CASSFPDRGLPYEQYF.

The chain is built from TRBV2 and TRBJ2-7, with TRBD2 matching over 8 bases. Losses at the gene ends were 4 bases for V and 3 bases for J; bases not matched to a gene: 5. Germline V gene data show CDR1 as SNHLY and CDR2 as FYNNEI. The CDR3 totals 14 residues. CDR3 bases: TGTGCCAGCAGTGGTGGACTAGCTGACTACGAGCAGTACTTC. This codes for CASSGGLADYEQYF.

V gene TRBV6-1 combines with J gene TRBJ2-5, with 9 bases that match TRBD1. CDR1 MNHNS and CDR2 SASEGT come from the germline V gene. Trimming cost V 3 bases and J 5 bases; bases outside gene matches: 4. The CDR3 consists of 14 residues. As DNA, the CDR3 is TGTGCCAGCAGTGACCGACAGGGGGGGGAGACCCAGTACTTC. This encodes CASSDRQGGETQYF.

The chain combines TRBV29-1 with TRBJ1-5; D possibly corresponds to TRBD1 (6 bases). V was cut by 4 bases and J by 1 base, with 11 bases left in between. CDR1 and CDR2 from the germline V gene are SQVTM and ANQGSEA. This CDR3 has 14 amino acids. CDR3 DNA sequence: TGCAGCGTTGCACAGGGAATGAGCAATCAGCCCCAGCATTTT. The encoded protein is CSVAQGMSNQPQHF.

The chain has TRBV2 and TRBJ2-6; 10 nucleotides line up with TRBD1. There are 12 residues in the CDR3. The ends lost 8 bases at V and 10 bases at J; junction bases unmatched: 2. The germline gives CDR1 SNHLY, CDR2 FYNNEI. Written as DNA, the CDR3 is TGTGCCAGCCGGGACAGGGGAAACGTCCTGACTTTC. Encoded protein: CASRDRGNVLTF.

The V call is TRBV5-4, the J call TRBJ2-3; TRBD2 matches 7 bases. The germline gives CDR1 SGHNT, CDR2 YYREEE (reference sequence). V lost 9 bases to trimming and J lost 0 bases; unmatched junction nucleotides: 7. CDR3 length equals 14 residues. DNA of the CDR3: TGTGCCACCCAGCTAGCGGCTAGCACAGATACGCAGTATTTT. Translating it yields CATQLAASTDTQYF.

The chain carries TRBV5-1 and TRBJ1-1, with 7 bases lining up with TRBD1. V gave up 4 bases and J gave up 4 bases; unmatched junction bases: 7. The CDR3 is made up of 14 amino acids. In germline, CDR1 is SGHRS, CDR2 YFSETQ. CDR3 coding DNA: TGCGCCAGCAGCGAGGGGGCAGGTGGCACTGAAGCTTTCTTT. Its translation is CASSEGAGGTEAFF.

By frequency, this clone is medium-sized. The chain has TRBV14 and TRBJ1-3, with D unclear. The V end was cut by 0 bases, the J end by 3 bases, with 12 bases between. Germline CDR1 SGHDN, CDR2 FVKESK. There are 16 residues in the CDR3. The CDR3: CASSQESRWYGNTIYF. The CDR3 nucleotides read TGTGCCAGCAGCCAAGAATCGCGGTGGTATGGAAACACCATATATTTT.